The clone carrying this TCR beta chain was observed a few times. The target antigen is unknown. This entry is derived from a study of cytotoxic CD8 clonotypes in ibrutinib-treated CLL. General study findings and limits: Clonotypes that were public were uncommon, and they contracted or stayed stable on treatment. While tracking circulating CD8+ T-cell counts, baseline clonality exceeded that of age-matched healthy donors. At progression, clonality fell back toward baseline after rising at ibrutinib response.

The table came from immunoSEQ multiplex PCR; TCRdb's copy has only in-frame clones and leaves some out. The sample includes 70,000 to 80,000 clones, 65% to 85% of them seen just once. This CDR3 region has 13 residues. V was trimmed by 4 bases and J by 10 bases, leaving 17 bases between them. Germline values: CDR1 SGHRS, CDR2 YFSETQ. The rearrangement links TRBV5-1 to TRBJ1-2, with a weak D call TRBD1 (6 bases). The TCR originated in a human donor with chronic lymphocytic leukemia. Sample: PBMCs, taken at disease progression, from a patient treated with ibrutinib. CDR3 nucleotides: TGCGCCAGCAGCCCCACAGGGCAGGGCGCCTACACCTTC. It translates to CASSPTGQGAYTF.